The 17 T cell receptor beta chains given below trace back to one sample, sequenced in a study of T cell responses to AZD1222 COVID-19 vaccine. Assay: immunoSEQ multiplex PCR; the TCRdb copy retains only in-frame clones and omits some. Of some 180,000 clones listed, around 93% are singletons. This specimen was peripheral blood, taken 28 days after the second dose of the MenACWY control vaccine. The receptor set was obtained from an adult who received the MenACWY meningococcal vaccine as a control.

This clone appeared a few times. J is TRBJ1-2 and V is TRBV6-5, with D perhaps matching TRBD1 (6 bases). Looked up from germline, CDR1 is MNHEY and CDR2 is SVGAGI. The CDR3 contains 14 residues. V was cut by 5 bases and J by 7 bases, with 17 bases left in between. The CDR3 here is CASSKGGALRGYTF. CDR3 DNA sequence: TGTGCCAGCAGTAAGGGGGGTGCCCTCCGTGGCTACACCTTC.

The J gene is TRBJ1-5, the V gene TRBV5-6; D call uncertain. The V gene lost 4 bases and the J gene lost 6 bases, with 11 bases spanning the gap. This CDR3 region has 13 residues. Germline CDR1 SGHDT, CDR2 YYEEEE. The CDR3: CASSPSSTQPQHF. DNA for the CDR3: TGTGCCAGCAGCCCCTCGTCGACTCAGCCCCAGCATTTT.

The chain links TRBV24-1 to TRBJ1-1; D is undetermined. The germline V gene encodes CDR1 KGHDR and CDR2 SFDVKD. V shed 6 bases and J shed 7 bases, with 11 bases lying between them. This CDR3 has 12 amino acids. The CDR3 loop reads CATSRHTGEAFF. The CDR3 DNA reads TGTGCCACCAGTCGCCACACTGGTGAAGCTTTCTTT.

The V gene is TRBV28, the J gene TRBJ1-3; D is perhaps TRBD1 (5 bases). The CDR3 is made up of 15 amino acids. With 6 bases removed from V and 2 bases from J, the gap between germline ends came to 14 bases. Germline CDR1 reads MDHEN; CDR2 reads SYDVKM. CDR3 in amino acids: CASSQRGQPGNTIYF. CDR3 in DNA: TGTGCCAGCAGCCAAAGGGGCCAGCCTGGAAACACCATATATTTT.

The J gene is TRBJ2-1, the V gene TRBV5-1; 9 bases align to TRBD1. The CDR3 has 15 amino acids. The V segment lost 2 bases and the J segment 9 bases; nucleotides outside the gene matches: 9. Per the germline V gene, CDR1 is SGHRS and CDR2 is YFSETQ. CDR3 loop: CASSLLTGGFGEQFF. The CDR3 DNA is TGCGCCAGCAGCTTATTGACAGGGGGATTCGGTGAGCAGTTCTTC. Full variable domain (remainder filled in from reference TRBV5-1 and TRBJ2-1): KAGVTQTPRYLIKTRGQQVTLSCSPISGHRSVSWYQQTPGQGLQFLFEYFSETQRNKGNFPGRFSGRQFSNSRSEMNVSTLELGDSALYLCASSLLTGGFGEQFFGPGTRLTVL.

This chain joins TRBV19 and TRBJ2-1, with a tentative D call TRBD1 (5 bases). This CDR3 has 14 amino acids. Germline values: CDR1 LNHDA, CDR2 SQIVND (reference sequence). The V end was cut by 7 bases, the J end by 4 bases, with 14 bases between. CDR3 coding DNA: TGTGCCAGTACCCGGGCAGGGCAGTACAATGAGCAGTTCTTC. Translated, it gives CASTRAGQYNEQFF.

The chain links TRBV7-8 to TRBJ1-3; D gene ambiguous. The CDR3 spans 15 residues. Trimming shortened V by 8 bases and J by 8 bases, and 22 bases separated the two germline ends. Germline CDR1 is SGHVS and CDR2 is FQNEAQ. DNA of the CDR3: TGTGCCAGCCGCATCGGTTACACCGATTTCGACACCATATATTTT. It codes for CASRIGYTDFDTIYF.

The chain employs TRBV13 and TRBJ1-1; TRBD1 matches 7 bases. Looked up from germline, CDR1 is PRHDT and CDR2 is FYEKMQ (reference sequence). Trimming removed 4 bases from V and 0 bases from J; junction bases left unmatched: 2. This CDR3 region has 14 residues. The CDR3 region has the DNA TGTGCCAGCAGCTCGGGGACAGTGAACACTGAAGCTTTCTTT. Encoded protein: CASSSGTVNTEAFF.

V and J are TRBV11-2 and TRBJ1-2; 7 nucleotides agree with TRBD1. In germline, CDR1 is SGHAT, CDR2 FQNNGV. The CDR3 has 14 residues. J lost 2 bases, V lost 5 bases, and 5 bases had no gene match. CDR3 residues: CASSQGTVNYGYTF. The DNA of the CDR3 is TGTGCCAGCAGCCAGGGGACAGTGAACTATGGCTACACCTTC. The entire variable domain, with the rest obtained from reference TRBV11-2 and TRBJ1-2, is as follows: EAGVAQSPRYKIIEKRQSVAFWCNPISGHATLYWYQQILGQGPKLLIQFQNNGVVDDSQLPKDRFSAERLKGVDSTLKIQPAKLEDSAVYLCASSQGTVNYGYTFGSGTRLTVV.

CDR3 sequence (DNA): TGTGCCAGCAGCCTCGCGGCAGGGGATTTCAATCAGCCCCAGCATTTT. This sequence encodes CASSLAAGDFNQPQHF. The rearrangement uses TRBV7-2 and TRBJ1-5, with D possibly TRBD1 on 6 matching bases. Deletions cut 5 bases from V and 3 bases from J, with 17 bases between. The germline gives CDR1 SGHTA, CDR2 FQGNSA. CDR3 length: 16 residues.

The V and J genes are TRBV4-2 and TRBJ1-2; no clear D. The CDR3 consists of 13 residues. Trimming removed 0 bases from V and 4 bases from J, with 6 bases in between. Looked up from germline, CDR1 is LGHNA and CDR2 is YNFKEQ. The CDR3 protein is CASSQEQIYGYTF. The CDR3 DNA reads as TGTGCCAGCAGCCAAGAACAGATCTATGGCTACACCTTC.

The chain carries TRBV6-5 and TRBJ1-5, with D uncertain. The CDR3 runs to 14 residues. Trimming shortened V by 5 bases and J by 0 bases, and 8 bases separated the two germline ends. Germline-derived CDR1 and CDR2 are MNHEY and SVGAGI. The CDR3, as DNA: TGTGCCAGCAGTCGTCAGGCTAGCAATCAGCCCCAGCATTTT. Protein sequence: CASSRQASNQPQHF.

This sequence joins TRBV5-1 and TRBJ2-3, with D perhaps assigned TRBD1 or TRBD2 (5 bases each). Trimming left V 3 bases short and J 2 bases short, with 16 bases between. Germline V gene sequence: CDR1 SGHRS, CDR2 YFSETQ. The CDR3 loop spans 16 amino acids. CDR3 nucleotides: TGCGCCAGCAGCTGGGGACCCGGGCTGTACACAGATACGCAGTATTTT. Translating it yields CASSWGPGLYTDTQYF.

DNA of the CDR3: TGTGCCAGCAGTTACTCCGGGACAGGGAGGGAAAAACTGTTTTTT. Translated, it gives CASSYSGTGREKLFF. The chain carries TRBV6-6 and TRBJ1-4; 9 bases fit TRBD1. The CDR3 is 15 amino acids. With V trimmed by 0 bases and J by 8 bases, 4 bases remained unmatched. Per the germline V gene, CDR1 is MNHNY and CDR2 is SVGAGI (reference sequence).

The V gene is TRBV5-1, the J gene TRBJ1-1; 11 nucleotides agree with TRBD1. The CDR3 consists of 16 residues. The J segment lost 4 bases and the V segment lost 4 bases, leaving 9 bases of the junction unmatched. Germline V gene data show CDR1 as SGHRS and CDR2 as YFSETQ. The CDR3 reads CASSRTGGTLGTEAFF. In nucleotides, the CDR3 is TGCGCCAGCAGCCGGACAGGGGGCACTCTGGGCACTGAAGCTTTCTTT.

The genes are TRBV28 and TRBJ1-2; D remains ambiguous. Per the germline V gene, CDR1 is MDHEN and CDR2 is SYDVKM. The CDR3 extends over 14 amino acids. Trimming cost V 7 bases and J 1 base, with 13 bases left between them. CDR3: CASNRVGLNYGYTF. CDR3 bases: TGTGCCAGCAATCGAGTTGGCCTTAACTATGGCTACACCTTC.

The V gene is TRBV4-1, the J gene TRBJ2-5; TRBD2 agrees at 7 bases. Germline V lookup: CDR1 MGHRA, CDR2 YSYEKL. The J segment lost 3 bases and the V segment lost 4 bases, leaving 5 bases of the junction unmatched. The CDR3 covers 14 residues. Here the CDR3 reads CASSLSGGKETQYF. CDR3 DNA: TGCGCCAGCAGCCTGTCGGGGGGTAAAGAGACCCAGTACTTC.